This T cell receptor (beta chain) appears in the sequencing data of a study of cytomegalovirus exposure and HLA in healthy donors (dated by TCRdb to about 2017). Background for the entire study: According to an earlier analysis of several hundred of the donors, about 190 million T cells yielded some 110 million unique TCR beta sequences and approximately 300 Gb of sequence data. An early release covering just under 650 HLA-typed donors comprised 300 to 350 gigabases of sequencing data and around 80 million unique TCR sequences. Among the roughly 400 genotyped donors, under 90% belonged to the genetic ancestry cluster associated with self-reported Caucasian donors. The study aimed to test whether cataloging public T cell receptors could reveal signatures of past pathogen exposure. The study profiled the T cell repertoires of under 700 subjects by immunosequencing and related them to cytomegalovirus serostatus. In addition to the first cohort of around 670 subjects, a separate validation cohort of over 90 different subjects was used. To predict cytomegalovirus infection status, the study brought together high-throughput TCR immunosequencing, statistical association of individual TCRs with disease status, and machine learning. A later analysis re-examined previously published TCR beta repertoires from more than 600 donors and added high-resolution HLA genotyping to investigate patterns of TCR occurrence. In the later analysis, no new phenotypic data were used to find candidate immune exposures; instead, reliance was placed on TCR beta sequences and their occurrence across donors. An earlier analysis of 500 to 750 of the donors applied high-throughput TCR beta sequencing to assess whether each TCR beta V gene segment acted as functional or pseudogenic. Donor age, sex, ethnicity and CMV serostatus were compiled alongside the repertoire data. A later genetic analysis used genome-wide SNP genotypes for about 55% of the 666 donors, treating that subset as a discovery cohort. All discovery cohort repertoires had been generated using a single sequencing platform. HLA typing included class I and class II loci at four-digit resolution. Typing coverage varied by locus: roughly 629-630 donors for A, B, C, DRB1 and DQB1; approximately 560 for DQA1; about 600 for DPA1; about 450 for DPB1. Because of strong linkage in the cohort, roughly five DR-DQ haplotypes were treated as single units for association and clustering. On average, about 200,000 unique TCR beta nucleotide sequences were sequenced per donor among a few hundred genotyped donors of the cohort, with about 19% of those sequences being non-productive. Study-level results and caveats: The classifier was reported to diagnose cytomegalovirus status with high specificity and sensitivity in both the original and validation cohorts. According to a later analysis, TCR association rates differed among HLA loci, with DRB1 alleles showing the most associated TCRs and HLA-C alleles showing the fewest. Specific HLA alleles were associated with 16,951 TCR beta sequences at a false discovery rate of 0.05 in a later analysis. According to a later analysis, parvovirus B19, influenza, CMV and Epstein-Barr virus appeared linked to several top co-occurrence clusters. The only immune exposure information available for the cohort was CMV serostatus. A further reported finding was that TCR beta sequences accurately predicted the HLA-A and HLA-B alleles for most subjects in the first cohort. The authors suggested that the approach could potentially be extended to other disease states and immunological phenotypes. In a later analysis, most CMV-associated TCR beta chains were found to appear HLA-restricted, with HLA associations seemingly driven largely by CMV exposure. Across donors, most TCR sequences were observed very rarely, whereas some public TCRs were present in many individuals. This cohort had only TCR beta chains sequenced, and the lack of alpha or paired-chain data limited which features could be detected. In an earlier analysis of several hundred of the donors, most TCR beta V segments were observed in productive rearrangements about 90% or about 30% of the time, broadly matching IMGT annotations. A later genetic analysis associated a missense DCLRE1C variant with V-gene and J-gene trimming of TCR beta chains, and an independent cohort replicated the association. In a later analysis, HLA-associated TCR beta chains were found to be more clonally expanded and to have lower generation probabilities than equally common non-associated chains. Roughly uniform sequencing depth across donors was assumed in presence/absence analyses, although this assumption may not hold. In vitro tests confirmed that three of the cytomegalovirus-associated TCR beta chains recognize cytomegalovirus antigens. A cluster of highly shared sequence variants was judged likely to be a technical artifact of the sequencing pipeline. Because counts were too low, seventeen rarely observed V segments, including chromosome 9 orphons, were excluded from the earlier analysis of 587 of the donors. Some IMGT-functional V segments, including TRBV6-2 and TRBV6-3, could not be told apart with the 87-base-pair reads, so those segments were excluded. When HLA alleles, especially DR and DQ, strongly co-occurred, attributing TCR associations to individual alleles was difficult. Compared with the roughly 670-donor mean, donors in an Asian-associated ancestry cluster had fewer N-insertions in productive TCRs, according to a later genetic analysis. HLA typing was unavailable for some donors at each locus, so association tests used only the typed subset. A total of 150 or so TCR beta chains were listed by the study as associated with cytomegalovirus. Correlated functional status among segregating V segments might reflect linkage disequilibrium, but an unknown experimental factor could not be ruled out.

V and J are truncated by 7 bases and 5 bases respectively, leaving an intervening sequence of 14 bases. From the germline V gene (reference sequence), CDR1 is SEHNR and CDR2 is FQNEAQ. The CDR3 covers 14 residues, taking in both the cysteine and the phenylalanine. Left in the record is the CDR3 DNA by itself, 42 bases read in frame from the first base. A remark on this clone: Its target antigen remains unknown. Base qualities are missing; no much larger clone stands one base away.

The cohort consisted of 600 or so healthy bone marrow donors. Cohort members were all nominally healthy when sampled, although unrecorded immune exposures were likely present. The donor tested CMV seronegative, placing the donor among the 350 to 400 seronegative members of the cohort. Each donor provided a peripheral blood sample, and peripheral blood mononuclear cells were used for TCR beta sequencing. Genomic DNA extraction from the blood cell samples was performed with the Qiagen DNeasy Blood Extraction Kit. Receptor libraries were prepared by the immunoSEQ multiplex PCR assay. For the multiplex PCR, a mixture combining 60 forward primers for TCR Vbeta segments and 13 reverse primers for TCR Jbeta segments was used. The CDR3 region of rearranged TCR beta genes was amplified from genomic DNA with a multiplex PCR assay. The Illumina HiSeq System was used to sequence the amplified TCR beta libraries as 87-base-pair reads. Per the authors' processing: A later analysis counted about 76 million unique TCR beta chains across the 500 to 850 repertoires, and around 9.9 million of these chains were shared by at least two donors. To remove PCR and sequencing errors, raw reads were error-corrected and collapsed into unique sequences using a nearest-neighbor algorithm that merged closely related sequences. CDR3 sequences were aligned to IMGT reference sequences to assign V, D and J gene segments. Each retained sequence needed at least a six-nucleotide match to both a V gene segment and a J gene segment. A rearrangement counted as productive if the CDR3 had no stop codons and remained in frame with V and J, and every other rearrangement counted as non-productive. Following IMGT convention, CDR3 was defined as the stretch from the second conserved V-encoded cysteine to the conserved J-encoded phenylalanine. The earlier analysis of around 640 of the donors excluded sequences that lacked an unambiguous match to a single V gene segment. In an earlier analysis of a few hundred of the donors, V segments were called functional above 56.7% productive rearrangements and were called segregating when the between-donor standard deviation exceeded 5%. A statistical classification framework was built to diagnose cytomegalovirus status from the catalog of TCR beta chain sequences. In a later analysis, V and J genes were assigned by comparing TCR nucleotide sequences against IMGT/GENE-DB human TR gene sequences. The TCRdist pipeline was used in a later analysis to assign CDR3 sequences and most-parsimonious VDJ recombination scenarios. In a later analysis, every TCR beta chain was defined by the combination of its CDR3 amino acid sequence and its V-gene family, and reads without a unique V-gene family were dropped. As a way to deal with suspected cross-contamination and a sequencing artifact, a later analysis dropped 640 or so nucleotide sequences that were highly shared and had low generation probability. For each public chain, a later analysis derived a clonal expansion index from normalized ranks of inferred template counts within each repertoire. A later analysis computed generation probabilities with a VDJ recombination model fitted to out-of-frame rearrangements, and checked the results against IGoR. In a later analysis, TCR-TCR, TCR-HLA and TCR-CMV co-occurrence was scored with hypergeometric tests, and a repertoire-size bias correction was applied to TCR pairs. A later analysis estimated false discovery rates by permuting HLA or CMV assignments 20 times. In a later analysis, co-occurring TCRs were grouped using DBSCAN, and TCRdist sequence similarity was added for clustering within HLA-allele-positive subsets. Repertoires with fewer than 30,000 or more than 120,000 public chains were left out of co-occurrence clustering, as were about 5 repertoires with anomalous nucleotide sharing. TCRdb retrieved this table from immuneACCESS and kept in-frame rearrangements only. Not all clones are present; in checked studies, unresolved V genes account for under half, and no reason is known for the remainder. Clone size and the V and J calls come from that table; the DNA yielded D and trimming. Present in this sample are some 170,000 clones, 70% to 80% of which were seen just once. Approximately 1% of the sample belongs to the ten largest clones.

The clonotype was recovered from a woman in her thirties or forties in good health and CMV-seronegative. The material sequenced was PBMCs. The sequence links TRBV7-9 to TRBJ1-4, with TRBD1 as a weak D call on 5 bases. DNA sequence: TGTGCCAGCATTGCGGACAATTTAAATGAAAAACTGTTTTTT. The translation is CASIADNLNEKLFF. Supplemented by the reference TRBV7-9 and TRBJ1-4 proteins around the CDR3, the complete variable domain is DTGVSQNPRHKITKRGQNVTFRCDPISEHNRLYWYRQTLGQGPEFLTYFQNEAQLEKSRLLSDRFSAERPKGSFSTLEIQRTEQGDSAMYLCASIADNLNEKLFFGSGTQLSVL.